The 5 T cell receptor beta chains below were found in one sample sequenced in a study of shared clonotypes between healthy human individuals. Only in-frame clones appear in the TCRdb table, and some are missing; sequencing was by immunoSEQ multiplex PCR. The top ten hold around 0.38% of the sample, which has 1,400,000 or so clones, 98% to 99% seen once. What was sequenced was naive CD4+ T cells sorted from blood. The subset here: CD45RA+ positively selected. These receptors all come from a young man in good health.

The J gene is TRBJ1-2, the V gene TRBV14, with D hard to call. Per the germline V gene, CDR1 is SGHDN and CDR2 is FVKESK. The CDR3 length is 13 residues. Trimming pared 0 bases from V and 1 base from J, leaving 3 bases between. CDR3 amino acids: CASSQDYNYGYTF. For the CDR3, the DNA is TGTGCCAGCAGCCAAGACTATAACTATGGCTACACCTTC.

The chain combines TRBV5-1 with TRBJ2-4; 10 nucleotides match TRBD1. V was clipped by 4 bases and J by 0 bases; unmatched bases: 16. This CDR3 has 20 amino acids. Germline lookup yields CDR1 SGHRS and CDR2 YFSETQ. The CDR3 sequence is CASSVRDRGVRRGAKNIQYF. Written as DNA, the CDR3 is TGCGCCAGCAGCGTCCGGGACAGGGGAGTCAGGAGAGGAGCCAAAAACATTCAGTACTTC.

The chain employs TRBV7-9 and TRBJ2-5, with 7 bases identical to TRBD1. CDR1 SEHNR and CDR2 FQNEAQ come from the germline V gene (reference sequence). This CDR3 is built from 15 residues. The ends lost 2 bases at V and 7 bases at J; junction bases unmatched: 10. The CDR3 here is CASSLHEGAQRTQYF. The DNA of the CDR3 is TGTGCCAGCAGCTTACATGAGGGGGCGCAGAGGACCCAGTACTTC.

The rearrangement joins TRBV5-1 to TRBJ1-5, with D perhaps matching TRBD1 (6 bases). The CDR3 is 15 amino acids. Per germline, CDR1 SGHRS and CDR2 YFSETQ. Trimming removed 2 bases from V and 4 bases from J, with 13 bases in between. The CDR3 reads CASSLGSGANQPQHF. The CDR3 bases are TGCGCCAGCAGCTTAGGATCGGGGGCGAATCAGCCCCAGCATTTT.

The chain links TRBV6-1 to TRBJ1-5, with 9 bases identical to TRBD1. After removal of 0 bases from V and 7 bases from J, the junction contained 7 bases not matched to a gene. Germline lookup yields CDR1 MNHNS and CDR2 SASEGT. This CDR3 is built from 16 residues. CDR3 nucleotide sequence: TGTGCCAGCAGTGAAGCGTTTGGACAGGGGTTCCAGCCCCAGCATTTT. It is translated as CASSEAFGQGFQPQHF.